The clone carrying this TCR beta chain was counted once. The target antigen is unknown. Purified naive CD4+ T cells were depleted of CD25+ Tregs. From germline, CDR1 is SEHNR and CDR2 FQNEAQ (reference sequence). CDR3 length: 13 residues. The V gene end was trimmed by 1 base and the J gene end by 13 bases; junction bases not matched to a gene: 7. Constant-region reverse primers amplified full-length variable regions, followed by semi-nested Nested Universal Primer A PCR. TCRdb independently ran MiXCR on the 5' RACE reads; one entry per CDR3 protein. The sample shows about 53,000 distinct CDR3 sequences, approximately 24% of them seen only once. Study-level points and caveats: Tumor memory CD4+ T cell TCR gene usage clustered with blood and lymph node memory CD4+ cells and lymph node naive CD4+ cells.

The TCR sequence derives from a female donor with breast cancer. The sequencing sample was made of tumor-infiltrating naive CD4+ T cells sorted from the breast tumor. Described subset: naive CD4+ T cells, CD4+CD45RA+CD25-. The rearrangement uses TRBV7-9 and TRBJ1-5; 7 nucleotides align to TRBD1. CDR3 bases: TGTGCCAGCAGCTTAGGGTACACGGGACAGCAGCATTTT. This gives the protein CASSLGYTGQQHF.